A selection of T cell receptor beta chains follows, all from one sample in a study of beta chain features in type 1 diabetes. Sequencing used immunoSEQ multiplex PCR; TCRdb keeps in-frame clones, though not all of them. The sample holds under 800,000 clones, 15% to 18% seen once. The sequenced sample was naive CD4+ T cells from blood. The receptors were gathered from a man between 18 and 35 years old in good health. Each CDR3 is given with its conserved first and last residue. D genes are given only for firm matches. Size is omitted from some rows. Given values are once, few, many or a class for expanded clones.

v_gene	j_gene	d_gene	abundance	CDR3aa	CDR3nt
TRBV9	TRBJ1-2	.	few	CASSRSRPTDYGYTF	TGTGCCAGCAGCCGATCCAGGCCCACCGACTATGGCTACACCTTC
TRBV6-1	TRBJ1-2	.	.	CASSTQGTTYGYTF	TGTGCCAGCAGTACACAGGGAACGACTTATGGCTACACCTTC
TRBV20-1	TRBJ1-1	.	.	CSARLNTEAFF	TGCAGTGCTAGACTGAACACTGAAGCTTTCTTT
TRBV6-5	TRBJ2-1	TRBD2	few	CASCNRLAGGNEQFF	TGTGCCAGCTGCAATCGACTAGCGGGAGGCAATGAGCAGTTCTTC
TRBV29-1	TRBJ2-1	TRBD2	few	CSVGTSGVSDEQFF	TGCAGCGTAGGGACTAGCGGGGTGTCGGATGAGCAGTTCTTC
TRBV10-3	TRBJ1-3	.	few	CAIRPTGNTIYF	TGTGCCATCAGACCCACTGGAAACACCATATATTTT
TRBV4-2	TRBJ2-3	.	few	CASSQEGWDGRPYTQYF	TGTGCCAGCAGCCAAGAAGGATGGGACGGACGACCGTATACGCAGTATTTT
TRBV28	TRBJ2-7	.	.	CASSLLRYEQYF	TGTGCCAGCAGTTTGCTACGATACGAGCAGTACTTC
TRBV25-1	TRBJ1-3	.	.	CASSGSGGANSGNTIYF	TGTGCCAGCAGTGGCTCGGGAGGGGCTAACTCTGGAAACACCATATATTTT
TRBV30	TRBJ2-7	.	few	CAWTGSPISYEQYF	TGTGCCTGGACAGGGAGCCCGATCTCCTACGAGCAGTACTTC
TRBV15	TRBJ2-6	.	few	CATSRGHTGANVLTF	TGTGCCACCAGCAGGGGACATACTGGGGCCAACGTCCTGACTTTC
TRBV9	TRBJ2-3	.	.	CASSPPGRITDTQYF	TGTGCCAGCAGCCCCCCGGGGAGAATCACAGATACGCAGTATTTT
TRBV30	TRBJ2-7	.	few	CAWSVGGSIYEQYF	TGTGCCTGGAGTGTCGGAGGGAGCATCTACGAGCAGTACTTC
TRBV15	TRBJ2-7	.	few	CATSRDGGYEQYF	TGTGCCACCAGCAGAGACGGGGGCTACGAGCAGTACTTC
TRBV29-1	TRBJ1-3	.	few	CSVDSGNTIYF	TGCAGCGTTGATTCCGGAAACACCATATATTTT
TRBV15	TRBJ1-3	.	few	CATSRDSASRIGNTIYF	TGTGCCACCAGCAGAGATAGTGCAAGCAGAATTGGAAACACCATATATTTT
TRBV20-1	TRBJ2-5	.	.	CSALRQETQYF	TGCAGTGCTCTTAGACAGGAGACCCAGTACTTC
TRBV11-2	TRBJ2-6	.	.	CASSGIQGPGANVLTF	TGTGCCAGCAGCGGGATCCAGGGTCCCGGGGCCAACGTCCTGACTTTC
TRBV14	TRBJ1-1	.	.	CASSRSAYWGFAAFF	TGTGCCAGCAGTCGAAGCGCTTATTGGGGATTTGCGGCTTTCTTT
TRBV9	TRBJ2-3	TRBD1	.	CASSVVGTGSTDTQYF	TGTGCCAGCAGCGTAGTTGGGACAGGGAGCACAGATACGCAGTATTTT
TRBV9	TRBJ2-5	TRBD2	few	CASSLGLAETQYF	TGTGCCAGCAGCCTCGGACTAGCGGAGACCCAGTACTTC
TRBV27	TRBJ1-1	TRBD1	.	CASSYRDRGVANTEAFF	TGTGCCAGCAGTTACCGGGACAGGGGGGTCGCGAACACTGAAGCTTTCTTT
TRBV29-1	TRBJ1-1	TRBD1	few	CSAQTGRNTEAFF	TGCAGCGCTCAGACAGGGCGGAACACTGAAGCTTTCTTT
TRBV7-3	TRBJ2-2	TRBD1	few	CASSFTGTANTGELFF	TGTGCCAGCAGCTTCACCGGGACAGCGAACACCGGGGAGCTGTTTTTT
TRBV2	TRBJ1-3	TRBD1	.	CASRQRQGSPGTIYF	TGTGCCAGCAGACAACGACAGGGTTCCCCCGGCACCATATATTTT
TRBV23-1	TRBJ1-4	TRBD1	.	CASSLRTGGRIREKLFF	TGCGCCAGCAGTCTACGGACAGGGGGGCGAATCAGGGAAAAACTGTTTTTT
TRBV7-6	TRBJ1-1	.	few	CASRGATHSAEAFF	TGTGCCAGCAGAGGAGCCACACATAGTGCTGAAGCTTTCTTT
TRBV19	TRBJ2-3	.	.	CASSISRAYTDTQYF	TGTGCCAGTAGTATTTCCAGGGCCTACACAGATACGCAGTATTTT
TRBV29-1	TRBJ2-7	.	.	CSVGRDRTYEQYF	TGCAGCGTCGGGAGAGACCGTACTTACGAGCAGTACTTC
TRBV10-3	TRBJ1-3	TRBD1	few	CAISTGGLGNTIYF	TGTGCCATCAGTACAGGGGGATTAGGAAACACCATATATTTT
TRBV25-1	TRBJ1-3	.	few	CASSNPSRGAGNTIYF	TGTGCCAGCAGTAACCCTAGCAGGGGAGCTGGAAACACCATATATTTT
TRBV4-1	TRBJ1-5	.	.	CASSQERMGNQPQHF	TGCGCCAGCAGCCAAGAGCGGATGGGGAATCAGCCCCAGCATTTT
TRBV7-2	TRBJ2-2	.	few	CASSYQRTTGELFF	TGTGCCAGCAGCTATCAGCGGACCACCGGGGAGCTGTTTTTT